This is a list of T cell receptor beta chains from one sample in a study of cytomegalovirus exposure and HLA in healthy donors. Sequencing was performed with immunoSEQ multiplex PCR; in TCRdb, only in-frame clones are kept and a portion is missing. The table has about 82,000 clones, around 84% seen once; the top ten hold 18%. The sequencing sample was made of PBMCs. Receptors were obtained from a man aged 70 or older in good health and CMV-seropositive. CDR3s include the opening cysteine and the closing phenylalanine or tryptophan. A D gene is named only where the DNA matches it firmly. Some rows have no size entry. The others give once, few or many, or a class for an expanded clone.

clone_size	v_call	d_call	j_call	cdr3_nt	cdr3_aa
NA	TRBV5-1	TRBD1	TRBJ2-2	TGCGCCAGCAGCTTACAGGGGCTATTGAACACCGGGGAGCTGTTTTTT	CASSLQGLLNTGELFF
NA	TRBV18	NA	TRBJ1-2	TGTGCCAGCTCACCATTGCACCTCCGGAACTATGGCTACACCTTC	CASSPLHLRNYGYTF
NA	TRBV9	NA	TRBJ2-1	TGTGCCAGCAGCGTAGCGAGCGATGAGCAGTTCTTC	CASSVASDEQFF
NA	TRBV28	TRBD2	TRBJ2-7	TGTGCCAGCCAAATTAGCGGGGGGTCCTACGAGCAGTACTTC	CASQISGGSYEQYF
NA	TRBV2	TRBD1	TRBJ1-2	TGTGCCAGCAGTGAACAGACAGGGAATGGCTACACCTTC	CASSEQTGNGYTF
NA	TRBV6-6	TRBD1	TRBJ2-7	TGTGCCAGCAGACTAGGACAGGGAAACTACGAGCAGTACTTC	CASRLGQGNYEQYF
NA	TRBV6-5	NA	TRBJ2-5	TGTGCCAGCAGTTACTCGAAGGGGGAGACCCAGTACTTC	CASSYSKGETQYF
NA	TRBV28	TRBD1	TRBJ2-7	TGTGCCAGCGGCCGACCGGGACAGGGGACCTCCGAGCAGTACTTC	CASGRPGQGTSEQYF
NA	TRBV9	NA	TRBJ1-1	TGTGCCAGCAGCGTAGATTGGTCCGCGGGCACTGAAGCTTTCTTT	CASSVDWSAGTEAFF
NA	TRBV25-1	NA	TRBJ2-7	TGTGCCAGCAGGACAGGTTCGGTCGAGCAGTACTTC	CASRTGSVEQYF
NA	TRBV7-8	TRBD1	TRBJ2-7	TGTGCCAGCAGCTTCCGGGACAGATCCTACGAGCAGTACTTC	CASSFRDRSYEQYF
once	TRBV5-1	NA	TRBJ2-7	TGCGCCAGCAGCGGAACAGGGCAGGGGGAGCAGTACTTC	CASSGTGQGEQYF
NA	TRBV7-2	TRBD1	TRBJ1-5	TGTGCCAGCAGCTTAACAGGGGATCAGCCCCAGCATTTT	CASSLTGDQPQHF
once	TRBV5-4	TRBD2	TRBJ2-2	TGTGCCAGCAGCATCCCCCTAGCGGGGGTTTCGGGCGGGGAGCTGTTTTTT	CASSIPLAGVSGGELFF
NA	TRBV2	NA	TRBJ1-4	TGTGCCAGCAGCCCGGGGTCGGCTAATGAAAAACTGTTTTTT	CASSPGSANEKLFF
NA	TRBV13	TRBD1	TRBJ2-7	TGTGCCAGCAGCCAAGCTGACAGGGCCAACGAGCAGTACTTC	CASSQADRANEQYF
NA	TRBV9	TRBD2	TRBJ2-5	TGTGCCAGCAGCGTGGGGGGGACCGAACAAGAGACCCAGTACTTC	CASSVGGTEQETQYF
NA	TRBV5-1	NA	TRBJ1-1	TGCGCCAGCAGGGACAGACCGAACACTGAAGCTTTCTTT	CASRDRPNTEAFF
NA	TRBV4-1	TRBD2	TRBJ2-5	TGCGCCAGCAGCGCAGGACTAGCGGGGTGGGAGACCCAGTACTTC	CASSAGLAGWETQYF
NA	TRBV7-6	NA	TRBJ2-2	TGTGCCAGCAGCCCCGGACAGACTGCCGGGGAGCTGTTTTTT	CASSPGQTAGELFF
NA	TRBV4-2	NA	TRBJ1-1	TGTGCCAGCAGCCAATCGGTAGCTATGAACACTGAAGCTTTCTTT	CASSQSVAMNTEAFF
NA	TRBV7-9	TRBD1	TRBJ1-2	TGTGCCAGCACCTTTGGGGGACAGGGGGCAGGCTATGGCTACACCTTC	CASTFGGQGAGYGYTF
NA	TRBV7-6	NA	TRBJ1-6	TGTGCCAGCAGCCCCCCGGGTGATTCACCCCTCCACTTT	CASSPPGDSPLHF
NA	TRBV18	NA	TRBJ2-7	TGTGCCAGCTCACCGCGGGACCGGGCGGAGGAGCAGTACTTC	CASSPRDRAEEQYF
NA	TRBV5-4	NA	TRBJ2-7	TGTGCCAGCAGTTCCCGGGACACGACGTACGAGCAGTACTTC	CASSSRDTTYEQYF
NA	TRBV18	NA	TRBJ2-3	TGTGCCAGCTCACCGTTGGCGGGTAGCACAGATACGCAGTATTTT	CASSPLAGSTDTQYF
NA	TRBV30	NA	TRBJ2-2	TGTGCCTGGAGTGACATCACCGGGGAGCTGTTTTTT	CAWSDITGELFF
NA	TRBV10-1	TRBD1	TRBJ2-2	TGCGCCAGCAGTGACCAGGGGACAGTCCCCGGGGAGCTGTTTTTT	CASSDQGTVPGELFF
NA	TRBV7-9	NA	TRBJ2-7	TGTGCCAGCAGCCTACAGGGAACCTACGAGCAGTACTTC	CASSLQGTYEQYF